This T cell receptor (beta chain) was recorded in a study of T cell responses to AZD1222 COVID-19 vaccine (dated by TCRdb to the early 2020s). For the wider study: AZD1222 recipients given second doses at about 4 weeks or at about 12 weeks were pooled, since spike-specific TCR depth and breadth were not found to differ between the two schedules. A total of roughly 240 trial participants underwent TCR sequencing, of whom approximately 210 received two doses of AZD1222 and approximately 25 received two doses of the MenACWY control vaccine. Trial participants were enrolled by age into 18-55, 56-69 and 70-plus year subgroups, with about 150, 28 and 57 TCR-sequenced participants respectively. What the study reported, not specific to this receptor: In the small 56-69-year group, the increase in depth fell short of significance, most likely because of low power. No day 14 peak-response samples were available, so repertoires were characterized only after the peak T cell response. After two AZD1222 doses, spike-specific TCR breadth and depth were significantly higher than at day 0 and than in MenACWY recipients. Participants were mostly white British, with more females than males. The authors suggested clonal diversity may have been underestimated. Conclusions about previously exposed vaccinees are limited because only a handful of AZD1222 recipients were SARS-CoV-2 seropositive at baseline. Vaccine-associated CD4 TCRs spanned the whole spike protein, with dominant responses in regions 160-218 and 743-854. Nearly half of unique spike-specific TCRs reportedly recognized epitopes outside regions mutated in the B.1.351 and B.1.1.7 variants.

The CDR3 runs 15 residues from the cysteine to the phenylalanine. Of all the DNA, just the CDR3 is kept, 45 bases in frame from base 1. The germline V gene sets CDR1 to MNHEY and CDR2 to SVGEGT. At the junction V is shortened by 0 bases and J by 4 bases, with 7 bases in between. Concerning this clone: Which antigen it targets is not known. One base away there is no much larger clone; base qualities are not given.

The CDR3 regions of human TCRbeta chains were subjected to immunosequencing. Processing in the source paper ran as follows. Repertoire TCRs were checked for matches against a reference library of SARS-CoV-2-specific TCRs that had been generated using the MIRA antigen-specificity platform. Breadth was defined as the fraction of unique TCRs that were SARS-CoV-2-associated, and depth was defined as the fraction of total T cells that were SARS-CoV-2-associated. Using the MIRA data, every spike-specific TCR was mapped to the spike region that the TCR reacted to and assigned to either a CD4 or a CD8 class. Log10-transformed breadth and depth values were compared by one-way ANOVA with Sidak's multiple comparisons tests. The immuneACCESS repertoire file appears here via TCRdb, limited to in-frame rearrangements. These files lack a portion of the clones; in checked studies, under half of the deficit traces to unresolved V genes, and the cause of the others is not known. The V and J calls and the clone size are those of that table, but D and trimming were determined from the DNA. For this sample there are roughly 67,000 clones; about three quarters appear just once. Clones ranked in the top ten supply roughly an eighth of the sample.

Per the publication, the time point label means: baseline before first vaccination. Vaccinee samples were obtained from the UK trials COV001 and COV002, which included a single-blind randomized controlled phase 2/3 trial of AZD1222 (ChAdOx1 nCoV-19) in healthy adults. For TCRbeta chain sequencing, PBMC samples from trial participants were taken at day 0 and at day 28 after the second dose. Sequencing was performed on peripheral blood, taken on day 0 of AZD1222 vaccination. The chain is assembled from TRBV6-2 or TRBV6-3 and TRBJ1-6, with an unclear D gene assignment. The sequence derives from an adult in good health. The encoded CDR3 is CASSYSLQYNSPLHF. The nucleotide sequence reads TGTGCCAGCAGTTACTCATTACAATATAATTCACCCCTCCACTTT.